The rows below give T cell receptor beta chains drawn from one sample of a study of blood T cell repertoires in COVID-19. Sequencing used immunoSEQ multiplex PCR; TCRdb keeps in-frame clones, though not all of them. This sample has approximately 480,000 clones; 75% to 90% occur once, and the top ten carry around 0.92%. Sequenced sample: peripheral blood. The origin of the receptors is a young man with COVID-19, enrolled during active disease. Both conserved end residues are part of each CDR3. A D gene is named only where the DNA matches it firmly. Clone size, where shown, is once, few, many, or a class for clones that have expanded.

-	TRBJ1-2	-	TRBV9	CASSVDPWSYGYTF	TGTGCCAGCAGCGTAGACCCCTGGAGCTATGGCTACACCTTC
-	TRBJ2-1	-	TRBV24-1	CATSDRVYNEQFF	TGTGCCACCAGTGACAGGGTCTACAATGAGCAGTTCTTC
-	TRBJ1-3	few	TRBV6-5	CASSLEGKAGNTIYF	TGTGCCAGCAGTTTGGAGGGGAAGGCGGGAAACACCATATATTTT
TRBD1	TRBJ2-3	-	TRBV2	CASSPGQGATDTQYF	TGTGCCAGCAGTCCGGGACAGGGGGCAACAGATACGCAGTATTTT
-	TRBJ2-3	once	TRBV5-1	CASSTGTHGDTQYF	TGCGCCAGCAGCACCGGGACTCACGGCGATACGCAGTATTTT
-	TRBJ2-2	few	TRBV19	CASSIQGGNTGELFF	TGTGCCAGTAGTATTCAGGGTGGGAACACCGGGGAGCTGTTTTTT
-	TRBJ1-1	-	TRBV18	CASSPDRGGNTEAFF	TGTGCCAGCTCACCCGACCGGGGAGGGAACACTGAAGCTTTCTTT
-	TRBJ1-4	-	TRBV10-2	CASSEAAVPEKLFF	TGCGCCAGCAGTGAAGCAGCGGTACCCGAAAAACTGTTTTTT
-	TRBJ2-3	-	TRBV19	CASSIEQRGYTDTQYF	TGTGCCAGTAGTATAGAACAACGGGGATACACAGATACGCAGTATTTT
-	TRBJ1-1	once	TRBV27	CASRIDTLNTEAFF	TGTGCCAGCAGGATCGACACTTTGAACACTGAAGCTTTCTTT
TRBD1	TRBJ1-6	-	TRBV27	CASSLTRDSSYNSPLHF	TGTGCCAGCAGTTTAACCAGGGACAGCTCCTATAATTCACCCCTCCACTTT
-	TRBJ2-1	few	TRBV4-2	CASSSRTKYNEQFF	TGTGCCAGCAGCTCCCGGACAAAATACAATGAGCAGTTCTTC
-	TRBJ2-7	-	TRBV11-2	CASSLGRDISGKVYF	TGTGCCAGCAGCTTAGGCCGGGACATCAGCGGGAAAGTGTACTTC
TRBD1	TRBJ2-5	-	TRBV28	CASSRTGGGETQYF	TGTGCCAGCAGCCGCACAGGGGGAGGAGAGACCCAGTACTTC
TRBD1	TRBJ1-6	-	TRBV5-6	CASSWTGGAINSPLHF	TGTGCCAGCAGCTGGACAGGGGGCGCGATTAATTCACCCCTCCACTTT
TRBD1	TRBJ2-7	-	TRBV13	CASSEQGDGQYF	TGTGCCAGCAGCGAACAGGGGGACGGGCAGTACTTC
TRBD1	TRBJ2-5	-	TRBV19	CASSTNPGTGQETQYF	TGTGCCAGTAGTACCAACCCCGGGACAGGTCAAGAGACCCAGTACTTC
-	TRBJ2-5	-	TRBV6-5	CASSYSGPRETQYF	TGTGCCAGCAGTTACTCGGGGCCTCGGGAGACCCAGTACTTC
-	TRBJ1-6	-	TRBV18	CASSHDRNEGSPLHF	TGTGCCAGCTCACACGACAGGAATGAGGGTTCACCCCTCCACTTT
-	TRBJ1-2	-	TRBV15	CATNPGQSNYGYTF	TGTGCCACCAACCCCGGACAGTCTAACTATGGCTACACCTTC
TRBD2	TRBJ2-7	-	TRBV7-9	CASSFVTSDYEQYF	TGTGCCAGCAGCTTCGTGACTAGCGACTACGAGCAGTACTTC
-	TRBJ1-5	-	TRBV19	CASSSGRNQPQHF	TGTGCCAGTAGTAGCGGGAGAAATCAGCCCCAGCATTTT
-	TRBJ1-4	-	TRBV19	CASSTQVGGEKLFF	TGTGCCAGTAGTACACAGGTGGGCGGTGAAAAACTGTTTTTT
TRBD1	TRBJ2-7	-	TRBV5-5	CASSAGTGELWEQYF	TGTGCCAGCAGTGCCGGGACAGGGGAACTGTGGGAGCAGTACTTC
-	TRBJ1-4	-	TRBV5-4	CASSLGQTNEKLFF	TGTGCCAGCAGCTTGGGACAGACTAATGAAAAACTGTTTTTT
TRBD2	TRBJ2-3	-	TRBV5-6	CASSLVGLAGTDTQYF	TGTGCCAGCAGCTTGGTGGGACTAGCGGGAACAGATACGCAGTATTTT
TRBD2	TRBJ2-5	-	TRBV2	CASSDGSLAGAETQYF	TGTGCCAGCAGCGACGGGAGTCTAGCGGGGGCAGAGACCCAGTACTTC
-	TRBJ2-1	-	TRBV30	CAWSRSSYNEQFF	TGTGCCTGGAGCCGTAGCTCCTACAATGAGCAGTTCTTC
-	TRBJ1-1	-	TRBV12-3/TRBV12-4	CASSLRGNTEAFF	TGTGCCAGCAGTTTACGGGGAAACACTGAAGCTTTCTTT
-	TRBJ2-3	-	TRBV6-6	CASTYLGDTGTDTQYF	TGTGCCAGCACGTACCTAGGGGATACCGGGACAGATACGCAGTATTTT
TRBD2	TRBJ2-7	-	TRBV3-1/TRBV3-2	CASSHSKGLAGVEQYF	TGTGCCAGCAGCCACTCTAAAGGACTAGCGGGAGTCGAGCAGTACTTC
-	TRBJ1-2	-	TRBV7-8	CASSLVRAGGYTF	TGTGCCAGCAGCTTAGTGAGGGCCGGTGGCTACACCTTC
-	TRBJ1-3	-	TRBV9	CASSARARSGNTIYF	TGTGCCAGCAGCGCACGAGCCCGCTCTGGAAACACCATATATTTT
-	TRBJ1-2	-	TRBV12-3/TRBV12-4	CASSYQANYGYTF	TGTGCCAGCAGTTATCAGGCTAACTATGGCTACACCTTC
-	TRBJ2-1	-	TRBV18	CASSPQLKSSYNEQFF	TGTGCCAGCTCACCACAGCTCAAGAGCTCCTACAATGAGCAGTTCTTC
-	TRBJ2-4	-	TRBV19	CASSIGPKNIQYF	TGTGCCAGTAGTATAGGGCCCAAAAACATTCAGTACTTC
-	TRBJ2-1	-	TRBV18	CASSRREQGYSDEQFF	TGTGCCAGCTCACGACGCGAACAGGGTTATAGCGATGAGCAGTTCTTC
-	TRBJ2-3	-	TRBV12-3/TRBV12-4	CASSLQGTDTQYF	TGTGCCAGCAGTTTGCAGGGTACAGATACGCAGTATTTT
-	TRBJ2-5	-	TRBV5-1	CASSWSSGAGQETQYF	TGCGCCAGCAGCTGGAGTAGCGGAGCCGGTCAAGAGACCCAGTACTTC
TRBD1	TRBJ2-3	-	TRBV29-1	CSVEETGADTQYF	TGCAGCGTTGAAGAGACAGGGGCAGATACGCAGTATTTT
TRBD2	TRBJ2-7	few	TRBV7-2	CASSLAGRGYEQYF	TGTGCCAGCAGCTTAGCTGGGAGGGGCTACGAGCAGTACTTC
TRBD2	TRBJ2-1	-	TRBV27	CASSLSPPSGGGNEQFF	TGTGCCAGCAGTTTAAGCCCCCCTAGCGGGGGGGGCAATGAGCAGTTCTTC